These 28 T cell receptor beta chains came from one sample sequenced in a study of cytomegalovirus exposure and HLA in healthy donors (dated by TCRdb to between 2016 and 2019). Receptors were amplified or captured by the immunoSEQ multiplex PCR assay. For the multiplex PCR, a mixture combining 60 forward primers for TCR Vbeta segments and 13 reverse primers for TCR Jbeta segments was used. TCRdb mirrors the immuneACCESS table, restricted to in-frame sequences. Some clones are absent from its copies; in checked studies, under half trace to an unresolved V gene, and the reason for the others is unknown. This sample gives about 160,000 clones in total; about 80% of them show up just once. The top ten clonotypes cover 1.3% of the sample. The sequencing input was PBMCs. These receptors all stem from a man aged 25 to 40 in good health and CMV-seronegative.

The chain couples TRBV27 to TRBJ2-5; D might be TRBD2 (6 bases). The CDR3 loop spans 14 amino acids. Trimming took 6 bases from V and 4 from J, leaving 15 bases between them. CDR1 is MNHEY, CDR2 SMNVEV, per germline (reference sequence). The CDR3 DNA follows: TGTGCCAGCAGGACGTTAGGAGGGGCAGAGACCCAGTACTTC. This sequence encodes CASRTLGGAETQYF.

This clone occurred a few times. The chain employs TRBV19 and TRBJ2-3, with no clear D. Trimming took off 2 bases at V and 1 base at J, with 4 bases between the two ends. Per the germline V gene, CDR1 is LNHDA and CDR2 is SQIVND (reference sequence). The CDR3 runs to 13 residues. CDR3 sequence reads: CASSITGTDTQYF. The DNA for the CDR3 is TGTGCCAGTAGTATAACGGGCACAGATACGCAGTATTTT.

This chain uses TRBV4-3 with TRBJ2-3; D unclear. Germline loops: CDR1 LGHNA, CDR2 YSLEER. CDR3 length equals 13 residues. The ends were cut back, 0 bases at V and 6 bases at J, with 7 bases in the middle. CDR3 nucleotides: TGCGCCAGCAGCCAAGATATGGGCGATACGCAGTATTTT. Amino acid sequence: CASSQDMGDTQYF.

This chain joins TRBV2 and TRBJ1-1; D might be TRBD1 (5 bases). The CDR3 is made up of 12 amino acids. V was cut by 5 bases and J by 4 bases, with 8 bases left in between. Per the germline V gene, CDR1 is SNHLY and CDR2 is FYNNEI. The CDR3 nucleotides are TGTGCCAGCAGTTCGCAGGGCACTGAAGCTTTCTTT. Protein sequence: CASSSQGTEAFF.

The CDR3 DNA follows: TGTGCCAGTAGTTCCCGGGACAGGGGTAACGTCCTGACTTTC. Translating gives CASSSRDRGNVLTF. This sequence joins TRBV19 and TRBJ2-6; 10 bases map to TRBD1. Germline loops: CDR1 LNHDA, CDR2 SQIVND (reference sequence). Trimming cost V 5 bases and J 10 bases; bases outside gene matches: 5. The CDR3 contains 14 residues.

This clone was observed once. The chain combines TRBV6-6 with TRBJ1-1, with D perhaps TRBD1 (5 bases). The CDR3 spans 15 residues. CDR1 is MNHNY and CDR2 is SVGAGI in the germline V gene (reference sequence). The V and J ends lost 0 bases and 0 bases respectively, with 8 bases between them. CDR3 nucleotides: TGTGCCAGCAGTTACTCGGGGGGGGTGAACACTGAAGCTTTCTTT. The encoded protein is CASSYSGGVNTEAFF.

The V and J genes are TRBV15 and TRBJ1-6; D perhaps matches TRBD1 (6 bases). CDR3 length: 15 residues. The germline gives CDR1 LNHNV, CDR2 YYDKDF (reference sequence). V was shortened by 1 base and J by 7 bases, with 11 bases between the two germline ends. The CDR3 reads CATSRGAGVNSPLHF. CDR3 DNA: TGTGCCACCAGCAGAGGTGCAGGGGTAAATTCACCCCTCCACTTT.

This sequence joins TRBV7-2 and TRBJ2-7; no definite D call. Per germline, CDR1 SGHTA and CDR2 FQGNSA. The CDR3 extends over 15 amino acids. V gave up 3 bases and J gave up 0 bases, with 12 bases separating them. The CDR3 DNA reads TGTGCCAGCAGCTTGACTCCAGTACTCTCCTACGAGCAGTACTTC. Translation gives CASSLTPVLSYEQYF.

The V call is TRBV2, the J call TRBJ1-2; D is ambiguous. The CDR3 is 13 amino acids. CDR1 and CDR2 (germline): SNHLY, FYNNEI. V lost 10 bases to trimming and J lost 5 bases, with 17 bases between them. In DNA, the CDR3 is TGTGCCATCTACCGACCCACCGGGTATGGCTACACCTTC. Protein sequence: CAIYRPTGYGYTF.

The chain carries TRBV19 and TRBJ1-5, with D possibly being TRBD1 (6 bases). Looked up from germline, CDR1 is LNHDA and CDR2 is SQIVND (reference sequence). The CDR3 loop spans 15 amino acids. Trimming shortened V by 4 bases and J by 0 bases, and 10 bases separated the two germline ends. CDR3 amino acids: CASSTGTRSNQPQHF. Written as DNA, the CDR3 is TGTGCCAGTAGTACCGGGACACGTAGCAATCAGCCCCAGCATTTT.

The sample holds one count of this clone. The chain recombines TRBV21-1 with TRBJ2-3; TRBD2, the D gene given by the table, was not confirmed from the DNA. TRBV21-1 is a known pseudogene. CDR3 length: 19 amino acids. Here the CDR3 DNA reads TGTGCCAGCAGCAAAGAAACTGGACGACTAGCGGGCCCCGGGTCGGCGCAGTATTTT. It translates to CASSKETGRLAGPGSAQYF.

This chain joins TRBV15 and TRBJ1-1, with a tentative D call TRBD1 (5 bases). The CDR3 spans 14 residues. V dropped 1 base and J dropped 1 base, with 7 bases sitting between them. CDR1 is LNHNV, CDR2 YYDKDF, per germline (reference sequence). The CDR3 DNA reads TGTGCCACCAGCAGAGGCGACAGGAACACTGAAGCTTTCTTT. Its translation is CATSRGDRNTEAFF.

In this sample, this clone turned up a few times. V is TRBV6-5 and J is TRBJ2-7, with 7 bases identical to TRBD2. The CDR3 spans 12 residues. The V segment lost 1 base and the J segment 6 bases; nucleotides outside the gene matches: 0. The germline gives CDR1 MNHEY, CDR2 SVGAGI. The CDR3 spells CASSYWGGEQYF. The CDR3 nucleotides read TGTGCCAGCAGTTACTGGGGGGGCGAGCAGTACTTC.

A single count supports this clone. The V and J genes are TRBV2 and TRBJ2-2; 11 nucleotides agree with TRBD1. The length of the CDR3 is 14 residues. Germline CDR1 is SNHLY and CDR2 is FYNNEI. V shed 6 bases and J 6 bases; nucleotides not matched to a gene: 3. CDR3 DNA: TGTGCCAGCAGAGGACAGGGGGCCGCCGGGGAGCTGTTTTTT. It encodes CASRGQGAAGELFF. The full variable domain, with the rest looked up from reference TRBV2 and TRBJ2-2, is EPEVTQTPSHQVTQMGQEVILRCVPISNHLYFYWYRQILGQKVEFLVSFYNNEISEKSEIFDDQFSVERPDGSNFTLKIRSTKLEDSAMYFCASRGQGAAGELFFGEGSRLTVL.

The rearrangement links TRBV5-1 to TRBJ1-1, with unresolved D. Trimming removed 4 bases at V and 0 bases at J, with 13 bases between. Germline V lookup: CDR1 SGHRS, CDR2 YFSETQ. This CDR3 has 15 residues. DNA for the CDR3: TGCGCCAGCAGCCCGGAGGTGAGCGTGAACACTGAAGCTTTCTTT. Translation: CASSPEVSVNTEAFF.

The V gene is TRBV7-9, the J gene TRBJ1-6; D not certain. CDR3 length equals 14 residues. V was trimmed by 1 base and J by 11 bases, leaving 12 bases between them. Looked up from germline, CDR1 is SEHNR and CDR2 is FQNEAQ (reference sequence). The CDR3: CASSLELVPAPLHF. In DNA, the CDR3 is TGTGCCAGCAGCTTAGAGCTGGTTCCGGCACCCCTCCACTTT.

This chain connects TRBV28 to TRBJ2-7, with 10 bases fitting TRBD1. This CDR3 has 14 residues. CDR1 is MDHEN and CDR2 is SYDVKM in the germline V gene. V shed 5 bases, J shed 2 bases, and the junction held 3 bases outside the gene matches. CDR3 sequence (DNA): TGTGCCAGCAGTGGGGACAGGGGCGCCTACGAGCAGTACTTC. This encodes CASSGDRGAYEQYF.

The V and J genes are TRBV5-1 and TRBJ2-7; 10 nucleotides line up with TRBD2. In germline, CDR1 is SGHRS, CDR2 YFSETQ. Trimming at V came to 6 bases and at J to 5 bases, leaving 11 bases not matched to a gene. This CDR3 contains 15 residues. CDR3 sequence reads: CASNPVSGRGNEQYF. The CDR3 region has the DNA TGCGCCAGCAACCCTGTGAGCGGGAGGGGAAACGAGCAGTACTTC.

The V gene is TRBV5-1, the J gene TRBJ2-1, with 10 nucleotides matching TRBD1. The length of the CDR3 is 16 residues. With V trimmed by 3 bases and J by 7 bases, 10 bases remained unmatched. Germline assignment: CDR1 SGHRS and CDR2 YFSETQ. The CDR3 DNA is TGCGCCAGCAGCTGGACCGGGACAGGGGTCGCGAATGAGCAGTTCTTC. As protein: CASSWTGTGVANEQFF.

This clone was counted a few times. The chain combines TRBV4-1 with TRBJ1-4; D unclear. CDR1 is MGHRA and CDR2 is YSYEKL in the germline V gene. With 4 bases removed from V and 4 bases from J, the gap between germline ends came to 13 bases. The CDR3 has 15 amino acids. The CDR3 nucleotides read TGCGCCAGCAGCCCGCACAGAGACCTTAATGAAAAACTGTTTTTT. Translation: CASSPHRDLNEKLFF.

This clone is a singleton in its sample. The chain has TRBV19 and TRBJ2-3; 7 nucleotides line up with TRBD2. V lost 6 bases, J lost 6 bases, and 12 bases stayed unmatched. From germline, CDR1 is LNHDA and CDR2 SQIVND (reference sequence). This CDR3 is built from 15 residues. The CDR3 DNA sequence: TGTGCCAGTAGGTTGGGAGGGCAGGGAGACGATACGCAGTATTTT. Protein product: CASRLGGQGDDTQYF.

V gene TRBV7-3 combines with J gene TRBJ2-7; 8 bases are a match to TRBD2. CDR1 SGHTA and CDR2 FQGTGA come from the germline V gene. The ends lost 5 bases at V and 2 bases at J; junction bases unmatched: 8. This CDR3 is built from 15 residues. The CDR3, as DNA: TGTGCCAGCAGCCCGGCCGCGGGAGGCGCCTACGAGCAGTACTTC. Amino acid sequence: CASSPAAGGAYEQYF.

V gene TRBV28 combines with J gene TRBJ2-1, with TRBD1 matching over 8 bases. The V and J ends lost 5 bases and 4 bases, in that order; junction bases with no gene match: 7. The CDR3 spans 15 residues. Germline loops: CDR1 MDHEN, CDR2 SYDVKM. In DNA form, the CDR3 reads TGTGCCAGCAGTCAGGACAGGGAGGAATACAATGAGCAGTTCTTC. It encodes CASSQDREEYNEQFF.

The V call is TRBV4-3, the J call TRBJ2-2; 8 bases are shared with TRBD2. The V gene's germline CDR1 is LGHNA and CDR2 YSLEER. This CDR3 has 15 amino acids. The trim removed 4 bases at V and 2 bases at J, leaving 3 bases unmatched. The DNA for the CDR3 is TGCGCCAGCAGCCCGATAGCGGGAAACACCGGGGAGCTGTTTTTT. It is translated as CASSPIAGNTGELFF.

The V and J genes are TRBV28 and TRBJ2-7; D gene uncertain. Between the trimmed V and J ends, which lost 3 bases and 3 bases, there was a span of 6 bases. The CDR3 totals 12 residues. The germline gives CDR1 MDHEN, CDR2 SYDVKM. CDR3: CASSLYGYEQYF. The CDR3 nucleotides read TGTGCCAGCAGTTTGTACGGCTACGAGCAGTACTTC.

The chain recombines TRBV5-1 with TRBJ2-5, with 15 bases identical to TRBD2. V shed 4 bases, J shed 9 bases, and the junction held 10 bases outside the gene matches. CDR3 length: 16 amino acids. Germline CDR1 is SGHRS and CDR2 is YFSETQ. The CDR3, as DNA: TGCGCCAGCAGCCCCCGGACTAGCGGGGGGGGGTTGTCCCAGTACTTC. Translated: CASSPRTSGGGLSQYF.

This clone was seen once. J is TRBJ2-2 and V is TRBV11-3; TRBD2 is a possible D gene (5 bases). The CDR3 consists of 15 residues. Germline CDR1 SGHNT, CDR2 YENEEA. Between the trimmed V and J ends, which lost 6 bases and 0 bases, there was a span of 11 bases. The CDR3 nucleotides read TGTGCCAGCAGTTCAGAGGGCGCGAACACCGGGGAGCTGTTTTTT. Its protein is CASSSEGANTGELFF.

The CDR3 protein is CASSQDGGAGEQFF. CDR3 nucleotides: TGCGCCAGCAGCCAAGATGGGGGGGCCGGTGAGCAGTTCTTC. The chain uses TRBV4-1 and TRBJ2-1; maybe TRBD2 (7 bases). The CDR3 loop spans 14 amino acids. V was trimmed by 0 bases and J by 9 bases, leaving 12 bases between them. The germline V gene has CDR1 MGHRA and CDR2 YSYEKL.